Each of the 26 T cell receptor beta chains below was sequenced from the same sample in a study of blood T cell repertoires in COVID-19. Using immunoSEQ multiplex PCR, the repertoire was profiled, and TCRdb retains in-frame clones only, with some absent. Altogether hundreds of thousands of clones are present, roughly 85% being singletons, with the ten largest covering roughly 6.2%. Sequencing was carried out using PBMCs or T cells enriched from blood (not recorded which). The receptors originated from a woman between 40 and 50 years old who had recovered from COVID-19.

This chain connects TRBV7-8 to TRBJ1-2; weak D call: TRBD1 (5 bases). Trimming pared 5 bases from V and 0 bases from J, leaving 13 bases between. The CDR3 has 15 amino acids. Germline CDR1 reads SGHVS; CDR2 reads FQNEAQ. The CDR3: CASSMGLGANYGYTF. DNA of the CDR3: TGTGCCAGCAGCATGGGACTTGGAGCTAACTATGGCTACACCTTC.

This chain connects TRBV12-5 to TRBJ2-3; the D is unclear. Germline V gives CDR1 LGHNT, CDR2 FRNRAP. Trimming removed 2 bases at V and 0 bases at J, with 9 bases between. The CDR3 loop spans 15 amino acids. In nucleotides, the CDR3 is TGTGCTAGTGGTTTGCCCCGGAGTAGCACAGATACGCAGTATTTT. It is translated as CASGLPRSSTDTQYF.

The rearrangement uses TRBV3-1 (or the pseudogene TRBV3-2) and TRBJ2-2; 13 positions match TRBD2. The CDR3 covers 16 residues. The V gene end was trimmed by 4 bases and the J gene end by 5 bases; junction bases not matched to a gene: 4. Germline CDR1 reads LGHDT; CDR2 reads YNNKEL (reference sequence). The CDR3 region has the DNA TGTGCCAGCAGCCCCAGACTAGCGGGAGGTACCGGGGAGCTGTTTTTT. Amino acid sequence: CASSPRLAGGTGELFF.

The rearrangement joins TRBV9 to TRBJ2-2, with 9 nucleotides matching TRBD2. The germline V gene has CDR1 SGDLS and CDR2 YYNGEE. V lost 2 bases, J lost 6 bases, and 17 bases stayed unmatched. There are 19 residues in the CDR3. This CDR3 reads CASSVREGAAGGPAGELFF. CDR3 DNA: TGTGCCAGCAGCGTGAGGGAGGGGGCAGCGGGAGGCCCAGCCGGGGAGCTGTTTTTT.

The genes are TRBV30 and TRBJ1-1, with 8 bases fitting TRBD1. This CDR3 comprises 16 residues. V lost 0 bases and J lost 2; bases outside the gene matches: 8. The germline V gene has CDR1 GTSNPN and CDR2 SVGIG (reference sequence). CDR3: CAWSVARTGINTEAFF. CDR3 DNA sequence: TGTGCCTGGAGTGTAGCCCGGACAGGGATTAACACTGAAGCTTTCTTT. The variable domain in full, with the rest retrieved from reference TRBV30 and TRBJ1-1, is SQTIHQWPATLVQPVGSPLSLECTVEGTSNPNLYWYRQAAGRGLQLLFYSVGIGQISSEVPQNLSASRPQDRQFILSSKKLLLSDSGFYLCAWSVARTGINTEAFFGQGTRLTVV.

This clone has only a few counts. The gene calls are TRBV29-1 and TRBJ2-7; 14 bases line up with TRBD2. Germline values: CDR1 SQVTM, CDR2 ANQGSEA. V shed 0 bases and J 4 bases; nucleotides not matched to a gene: 8. The CDR3 covers 17 residues. The CDR3 reads CSVEDWGTSGSRYEQYF. The CDR3 nucleotides are TGCAGCGTTGAAGATTGGGGGACTAGCGGGAGTCGGTACGAGCAGTACTTC.

This chain's CDR3 is CASSFSGRPEETQYF. CDR3 coding DNA: TGTGCCAGCAGCTTTAGCGGGAGGCCCGAGGAGACCCAGTACTTC. The V and J genes are TRBV11-3 and TRBJ2-5; 10 bases are shared with TRBD2. This CDR3 is 15 amino acids long. In germline, CDR1 is SGHNT, CDR2 YENEEA. Unmatched junction bases numbered 6, after V lost 3 bases and J lost 5 bases.

The chain carries TRBV28 and TRBJ1-2; the match to TRBD1 covers 7 bases. The CDR3 consists of 14 residues. The trim removed 4 bases at V and 6 bases at J, leaving 8 bases unmatched. Germline V gene sequence: CDR1 MDHEN, CDR2 SYDVKM. The CDR3 is CASSYDRAYDGYTF. The CDR3 coding sequence is TGTGCCAGCAGTTATGACAGGGCGTACGATGGCTACACCTTC.

Here the CDR3 DNA reads TGCAGCGTCCTGGGACACCCCAGAAACACCATATATTTT. Protein: CSVLGHPRNTIYF. The J gene is TRBJ1-3, the V gene TRBV29-1, with D perhaps matching TRBD1 (6 bases). CDR3 length: 13 residues. V lost 6 bases, J lost 5 bases, and 14 bases lay in between. CDR1 and CDR2 from the germline V gene are SQVTM and ANQGSEA.

The rearrangement links TRBV11-2 to TRBJ2-6; D is uncertain. CDR1 and CDR2 (germline): SGHAT, FQNNGV. V was clipped by 3 bases and J by 4 bases, with 4 bases between them. The CDR3 runs to 13 residues. The CDR3 bases are TGTGCCAGCAGCTTCGGGGGGGCCAACGTCCTGACTTTC. It is translated as CASSFGGANVLTF.

The V gene is TRBV28, the J gene TRBJ1-1; TRBD1 is a possible D gene (6 bases). Germline CDR1 and CDR2: MDHEN and SYDVKM. CDR3 length equals 14 residues. V dropped 3 bases and J dropped 7 bases, with 15 bases sitting between them. The CDR3 protein is CASSLDRALVEAFF. CDR3 sequence (DNA): TGTGCCAGCAGTTTGGACAGAGCCTTGGTTGAAGCTTTCTTT.

The CDR3 sequence: CASSLLITGIGYEQYF. DNA of the CDR3: TGTGCCAGCAGCTTACTGATCACAGGGATCGGATACGAGCAGTACTTC. V gene TRBV11-1 combines with J gene TRBJ2-7, with D tentatively TRBD1 (6 bases). The CDR3 totals 16 residues. Germline-derived CDR1 and CDR2 are SGHAT and FQDESV (reference sequence). V dropped 2 bases and J dropped 4 bases, with 18 bases sitting between them. Combining the CDR3 with reference TRBV11-1 and TRBJ2-7 gives the whole variable domain EAEVAQSPRYKITEKSQAVAFWCDPISGHATLYWYRQILGQGPELLVQFQDESVVDDSQLPKDRFSAERLKGVDSTLKIQPAELGDSAMYLCASSLLITGIGYEQYFGPGTRLTVT.

This clone showed up just a few times. This chain connects TRBV9 to TRBJ2-7; 8 bases agree with TRBD1. Germline V gene lookup returns CDR1 SGDLS and CDR2 YYNGEE. CDR3 length: 15 residues. The J segment lost 2 bases and the V segment lost 4 bases, leaving 8 bases of the junction unmatched. The CDR3 spells CASSLGQAGTYEQYF. CDR3 in DNA: TGTGCCAGCAGCTTGGGACAGGCCGGGACCTACGAGCAGTACTTC.

This sequence joins TRBV7-9 and TRBJ1-1; D unresolved. The CDR3 runs to 14 residues. V was shortened by 3 bases and J by 5 bases, with 13 bases between the two germline ends. The germline CDR1 and CDR2 sequences are SEHNR and FQNEAQ (reference sequence). The CDR3 DNA is TGTGCCAGCAGCTTCGGGCAAGAGGGTACTGAAGCTTTCTTT. This gives the protein CASSFGQEGTEAFF.

J is TRBJ2-3 and V is TRBV19; TRBD1 matches at 7 bases. The CDR3 covers 16 residues. V was clipped by 5 bases and J by 2 bases; unmatched bases: 10. The germline CDR1 and CDR2 sequences are LNHDA and SQIVND (reference sequence). DNA for the CDR3: TGTGCCAGTAGTGCCTACGGACAGGCGGACACAGATACGCAGTATTTT. Translation: CASSAYGQADTDTQYF.

This chain links TRBV28 with TRBJ1-2; 7 nucleotides match TRBD1. Germline CDR1 is MDHEN and CDR2 is SYDVKM. Germline trimming cut 3 bases from V and 0 bases from J; bases unmatched to any gene: 4. The CDR3 is made up of 15 amino acids. The CDR3 nucleotides read TGTGCCAGCAGTTTGAAGGGACAGCCTAACTATGGCTACACCTTC. Protein: CASSLKGQPNYGYTF.

The chain has TRBV7-2 and TRBJ2-3, with D perhaps matching TRBD2 (5 bases). The CDR3 extends over 12 amino acids. V was shortened by 5 bases and J by 5 bases, with 8 bases between the two germline ends. The germline gives CDR1 SGHTA, CDR2 FQGNSA. The CDR3 reads CASSHGKDTQYF. The CDR3, as DNA: TGTGCCAGCAGCCACGGGAAAGATACGCAGTATTTT.

V is TRBV27 and J is TRBJ2-6; no reliable D call. V lost 3 bases and J 4 bases, leaving 10 bases between the germline ends. CDR3 length: 15 residues. CDR1 is MNHEY, CDR2 SMNVEV, per germline (reference sequence). The DNA of the CDR3 is TGTGCCAGCAGTTTGAGTCTCCCCGGGGCCAACGTCCTGACTTTC. Residues: CASSLSLPGANVLTF.

This rearrangement joins TRBV11-2 to TRBJ1-4, with D unresolved. This CDR3 contains 17 residues. V gave up 1 base and J gave up 2 bases, with 14 bases separating them. Germline CDR1 reads SGHAT; CDR2 reads FQNNGV. DNA of the CDR3: TGTGCCAGCAGCTTAGTAGTGGCAATCGGGACTAATGAAAAACTGTTTTTT. Protein product: CASSLVVAIGTNEKLFF.

The chain links TRBV28 to TRBJ1-2, with no clear D. V was clipped by 8 bases and J by 0 bases, with 7 bases between them. The CDR3 extends over 12 amino acids. The germline CDR1 and CDR2 sequences are MDHEN and SYDVKM. CDR3 bases: TGTGCCAGCCAATCAGCTAACTATGGCTACACCTTC. This gives the protein CASQSANYGYTF.

The rearrangement uses TRBV5-1 and TRBJ2-2; D is possibly TRBD1 (6 bases). V was pared by 0 bases and J by 5 bases, with 11 bases between. The CDR3 is made up of 15 amino acids. In germline, CDR1 is SGHRS, CDR2 YFSETQ. The CDR3 DNA reads TGCGCCAGCAGCTTGGTATCAGGGGCTACCGGGGAGCTGTTTTTT. It is translated as CASSLVSGATGELFF.

The chain uses TRBV6-2 or TRBV6-3 and TRBJ2-7, with 7 nucleotides matching TRBD1. CDR1 and CDR2 (germline): MNHEY, SVGEGT. This CDR3 spans 12 amino acids. V lost 5 bases to trimming and J lost 7 bases; unmatched junction nucleotides: 5. CDR3 residues: CASSEGAREQYF. The CDR3 nucleotides are TGTGCCAGCAGTGAGGGGGCGCGGGAGCAGTACTTC.

The J gene is TRBJ2-6, the V gene TRBV27, with no clear D. Trimming cost V 5 bases and J 0 bases, with 8 bases left between them. CDR1 MNHEY and CDR2 SMNVEV come from the germline V gene (reference sequence). The CDR3 extends over 15 amino acids. In DNA form, the CDR3 reads TGTGCCAGCAGTCCCCCGAGCTCTGGGGCCAACGTCCTGACTTTC. It codes for CASSPPSSGANVLTF.

V and J are TRBV20-1 and TRBJ2-1; 13 nucleotides agree with TRBD2. The J segment lost 4 bases and the V segment lost 3 bases, leaving 9 bases of the junction unmatched. This CDR3 comprises 17 residues. Germline CDR1 DFQATT, CDR2 SNEGSKA (reference sequence). CDR3 coding DNA: TGCAGTGCTAGTACTAGCGGGAGGGGGGGAATTTACAATGAGCAGTTCTTC. This translates into CSASTSGRGGIYNEQFF.

V is TRBV13 and J is TRBJ1-3, with D perhaps matching TRBD1 (6 bases). Trimming stripped 2 bases from V and 4 bases from J, with 15 bases between. This CDR3 contains 16 residues. Germline CDR1 reads PRHDT; CDR2 reads FYEKMQ (reference sequence). CDR3 DNA: TGTGCCAGCAGCTTACACCGACAGGTAGGGGGAAACACCATATATTTT. Protein product: CASSLHRQVGGNTIYF.

The chain combines TRBV7-9 with TRBJ1-1; tentatively, D is TRBD1 (6 bases). Deletions cut 10 bases from V and 4 bases from J, with 16 bases between. CDR3 length: 13 amino acids. In germline, CDR1 is SEHNR, CDR2 FQNEAQ (reference sequence). The CDR3 region is CATLTGWGTEAFF. The CDR3 DNA is TGTGCCACCTTGACAGGTTGGGGCACTGAAGCTTTCTTT.